These 12 T cell receptor beta chains were sequenced from one sample in a study of beta chain features in type 1 diabetes. Whole-study results and caveats: Across all four CD4+ subsets, people with type 1 diabetes showed modestly shorter TCRB CDR3s.

The investigators reverse transcribed all of the isolated RNA, so they sequenced expressed TCRB transcripts. Clones were read by immunoSEQ multiplex PCR, and TCRdb kept only the in-frame ones, dropping some. The repertoire holds hundreds of thousands of clones, with around 15% as singletons. For these TCRs, the target antigens are not known. What was sequenced was naive CD4+ T cells from blood. The origin of the receptors is a man younger than 35 with type 1 diabetes.

This clone was found a few times. The chain employs TRBV30 and TRBJ2-1, with D uncertain. V gave up 5 bases and J gave up 5 bases, with 7 bases separating them. Germline loops: CDR1 GTSNPN, CDR2 SVGIG (reference sequence). CDR3 size: 11 residues. Here the CDR3 reads CAWSENNEQFF. CDR3 DNA: TGTGCCTGGTCCGAAAACAATGAGCAGTTCTTC.

The chain carries TRBV29-1 and TRBJ1-2; the match to TRBD1 covers 12 bases. Losses at the gene ends were 7 bases for V and 8 bases for J; bases not matched to a gene: 5. Germline loops: CDR1 SQVTM, CDR2 ANQGSEA. CDR3 size: 12 residues. Written as DNA, the CDR3 is TGCAGCGGTGGGACAGGGGGCCAGGGCTACACCTTC. Its protein is CSGGTGGQGYTF.

This clone was found a few times. This chain joins TRBV18 and TRBJ1-2, with 7 bases that match TRBD1. From germline, CDR1 is KGHSH and CDR2 LQKENI. The CDR3 consists of 13 residues. The J segment lost 7 bases and the V segment lost 3 bases, leaving 5 bases of the junction unmatched. CDR3 in amino acids: CASSPTGQLGYTF. CDR3 nucleotides: TGTGCCAGCTCACCTACGGGACAGCTTGGCTACACCTTC.

This rearrangement joins TRBV29-1 to TRBJ2-5, with 8 positions matching TRBD1. The J call is uncertain, as TRBJ2-7 better fits the DNA end. The CDR3 consists of 13 residues. Germline V gene lookup returns CDR1 SQVTM and CDR2 ANQGSEA. CDR3 coding DNA: TGCAGCGTTGAAGGACAGGGGTTATACGAGCAGTACTTC. Its protein product is CSVEGQGLYEQYF.

This clone was observed a handful of times. The rearrangement uses TRBV9 and TRBJ1-5, with 7 bases that match TRBD1. V trimming: 0 bases; J trimming: 3 bases; junction bases outside the gene matches: 6. The CDR3 runs to 16 residues. The V gene's germline CDR1 is SGDLS and CDR2 YYNGEE. The CDR3 protein is CASSVDGRGYNQPQHF. DNA for the CDR3: TGTGCCAGCAGCGTAGACGGCAGGGGGTACAATCAGCCCCAGCATTTT.

This clone was counted between two and nine times. The chain is built from TRBV5-6 and TRBJ2-5; 8 bases are shared with TRBD1. The CDR3 contains 16 residues. Germline lookup yields CDR1 SGHDT and CDR2 YYEEEE. V was clipped by 1 base and J by 5 bases; unmatched bases: 10. The CDR3 spells CASSLNQGQGGETQYF. DNA of the CDR3: TGTGCCAGCAGCTTGAATCAAGGACAGGGCGGCGAGACCCAGTACTTC. Using reference TRBV5-6 and TRBJ2-5 for the parts outside the CDR3, the full variable domain is DAGVTQSPTHLIKTRGQQVTLRCSPKSGHDTVSWYQQALGQGPQFIFQYYEEEERQRGNFPDRFSGHQFPNYSSELNVNALLLGDSALYLCASSLNQGQGGETQYFGPGTRLLVL.

This sequence joins TRBV25-1 and TRBJ2-2, with D hard to call. The V end was cut by 3 bases, the J end by 4 bases, with 9 bases between. This CDR3 region has 14 residues. Germline CDR1 reads MGHDK; CDR2 reads SYGVNS. Here the CDR3 DNA reads TGTGCCAGCAGTGACCCTTACTCCACCGGGGAGCTGTTTTTT. It translates to CASSDPYSTGELFF.

In this sample, this clone turned up a few times. The chain links TRBV6-6 to TRBJ2-3; 9 bases fit TRBD1. CDR3 length: 15 amino acids. J gave up 5 bases and V 4 bases, and 7 bases lay outside the gene matches. CDR1 and CDR2 from the germline V gene are MNHNY and SVGAGI (reference sequence). CDR3 protein: CASSSQGALGDTQYF. The DNA of the CDR3 is TGTGCCAGCAGTTCACAGGGGGCCCTAGGAGATACGCAGTATTTT.

The sample holds a few counts of this clone. The chain joins TRBV6-6 to TRBJ1-6; 9 bases fit TRBD1. Germline V gives CDR1 MNHNY, CDR2 SVGAGI (reference sequence). V was clipped by 4 bases and J by 8 bases; unmatched bases: 6. The CDR3 is 15 residues long. The chain's CDR3 is CASSSPGTGYSPLHF. CDR3 bases: TGTGCCAGCAGTTCCCCCGGGACAGGGTATTCACCCCTCCACTTT.

This clone was detected a few times. V and J are TRBV4-2 and TRBJ2-7; 10 nucleotides align to TRBD2. The CDR3 is 17 amino acids. Trimming removed 0 bases from V and 0 bases from J; junction bases left unmatched: 5. Germline CDR1 reads LGHNA; CDR2 reads YNFKEQ. CDR3: CASSQDSSGGSSYEQYF. The CDR3 nucleotides are TGTGCCAGCAGCCAAGATAGTAGCGGGGGGAGCTCCTACGAGCAGTACTTC.

The chain combines TRBV7-9 with TRBJ1-1; weak D call: TRBD1 (5 bases). The CDR3 contains 15 residues. Trimming pared 5 bases from V and 1 base from J, leaving 14 bases between. Germline-derived CDR1 and CDR2 are SEHNR and FQNEAQ (reference sequence). The CDR3 sequence: CASSPGVEENTEAFF. In DNA form, the CDR3 reads TGTGCCAGCAGCCCGGGGGTCGAGGAGAACACTGAAGCTTTCTTT.

The J gene is TRBJ1-4, the V gene TRBV28; D may be TRBD1 (5 bases). Germline loops: CDR1 MDHEN, CDR2 SYDVKM. The CDR3 consists of 15 residues. V was clipped by 4 bases and J by 0 bases, with 9 bases between them. The CDR3 sequence is CASSSTGATNEKLFF. CDR3 nucleotide sequence: TGTGCCAGCAGTTCTACGGGGGCAACTAATGAAAAACTGTTTTTT.